This passage covers 30 T cell receptor beta chains from one sample sequenced in a study of identical twins. TCRdb redid the calling of the 5' RACE reads with MiXCR, one entry per CDR3 protein. The sample yields 500,000 to 650,000 distinct CDR3 sequences, approximately 20% seen once. Separately, the same data were catalogued under a study of yellow fever vaccine responses in identical twins.

The sample taken for sequencing was CD4+ T cells sorted from blood. These receptors were obtained from a woman aged 18-35 years in good health.

The chain joins TRBV27 to TRBJ2-1; D tentatively fits TRBD1 or TRBD2 (5 bases each). The CDR3 length is 15 residues. V gave up 2 bases and J gave up 2 bases, with 10 bases separating them. Germline CDR1 is MNHEY and CDR2 is SMNVEV (reference sequence). In DNA form, the CDR3 reads TGTGCCAGCAGTTTACACCAGGGAGCCTACAATGAGCAGTTCTTC. This codes for CASSLHQGAYNEQFF.

There are a few counts of this clonotype. CDR3 sequence reads: CASSLWAGEREQYV. The CDR3 DNA follows: TGTGCCAGCAGTTTATGGGCCGGGGAGCGCGAGCAGTACGTC. The rearrangement joins TRBV28 to TRBJ2-7; perhaps TRBD2 as D (5 bases). Looked up from germline, CDR1 is MDHEN and CDR2 is SYDVKM. The CDR3 is made up of 14 amino acids. Deletions cut 0 bases from V and 6 bases from J, with 12 bases between.

The chain joins TRBV25-1 to TRBJ2-3; 8 nucleotides match TRBD2. The CDR3 has 17 amino acids. The germline CDR1 and CDR2 sequences are MGHDK and SYGVNS. V lost 2 bases, J lost 0 bases, and 7 bases stayed unmatched. The CDR3 protein is CASSEAGASGSTDTQYF. The CDR3 DNA is TGTGCCAGCAGTGAAGCTGGAGCTAGCGGGAGCACAGATACGCAGTATTTT.

This clonotype was recorded once. The CDR3 sequence is CASSFISGSTDTQYF. CDR3 nucleotides: TGTGCCAGCAGTTTCATTAGCGGAAGCACAGATACGCAGTATTTT. This chain joins TRBV27 and TRBJ2-3; tentatively, D is TRBD2 (6 bases). V shed 3 bases and J shed 0 bases, with 10 bases lying between them. This CDR3 region has 15 residues. Germline V lookup: CDR1 MNHEY, CDR2 SMNVEV (reference sequence).

V is TRBV12-3 or TRBV12-4 and J is TRBJ2-1; TRBD1 matches at 9 bases. The CDR3 length is 16 residues. The J segment lost 3 bases and the V segment lost 5 bases, leaving 8 bases of the junction unmatched. DNA for the CDR3: TGTGCCAGCAGTCCCGGACGACAGGGGGTCTACAATGAGCAGTTCTTC. Translating gives CASSPGRQGVYNEQFF.

This rearrangement joins TRBV11-3 to TRBJ2-1, with 14 nucleotides matching TRBD2. Germline CDR1 is SGHNT and CDR2 is YENEEA. The junction had 4 bases not matched to a gene; V was cut back by 5 bases and J by 7 bases. The CDR3 extends over 15 amino acids. CDR3 coding DNA: TGTGCCAGCAGCGCGCGACTAGCGGGAGGGAATGAGCAGTTCTTC. Translation: CASSARLAGGNEQFF.

The chain carries TRBV24-1 and TRBJ2-3; TRBD1 is a possible D gene (6 bases). The germline gives CDR1 KGHDR, CDR2 SFDVKD. CDR3 length equals 15 residues. V gave up 2 bases and J gave up 1 base, with 9 bases separating them. The CDR3 is CATSDSGVGTDTQYF. CDR3 nucleotides: TGTGCCACCAGTGATTCAGGGGTAGGCACAGATACGCAGTATTTT.

The J gene is TRBJ2-5, the V gene TRBV5-1; no clear D gene. This CDR3 has 15 residues. CDR1 and CDR2 from the germline V gene are SGHRS and YFSETQ. Trimming pared 0 bases from V and 4 bases from J, leaving 13 bases between. CDR3 loop: CASSLGLDSVETQYF. CDR3 nucleotide sequence: TGCGCCAGCAGCTTGGGCCTAGATTCGGTAGAGACCCAGTACTTC.

V and J are TRBV20-1 and TRBJ2-7, with D uncertain. Trimming shortened V by 3 bases and J by 7 bases, and 19 bases separated the two germline ends. CDR3 length equals 14 residues. Germline V lookup: CDR1 DFQATT, CDR2 SNEGSKA (reference sequence). CDR3 bases: TGCAGTGCTAGTTCGCACAGTGGAATAGAAGAGCAGTACTTC. Protein product: CSASSHSGIEEQYF.

This clonotype was seen just once. The chain couples TRBV18 to TRBJ1-2; D is ambiguous. CDR3 size: 14 residues. Germline lookup yields CDR1 KGHSH and CDR2 LQKENI. V shed 3 bases and J shed 4 bases, with 12 bases lying between them. The CDR3 protein is CASSPIQTGYGYTF. The CDR3 DNA follows: TGTGCCAGCTCACCGATACAAACCGGCTATGGCTACACCTTC.

The chain has TRBV12-3 or TRBV12-4 and TRBJ2-3, with D perhaps TRBD2 (7 bases). The V end was cut by 10 bases, the J end by 1 base, with 18 bases between. The CDR3 runs to 15 residues. The CDR3 region is CATVKGGGRTDTQYF. The CDR3 region has the DNA TGTGCCACGGTTAAGGGGGGGGGCCGCACAGATACGCAGTATTTT.

This clonotype was observed a few times. The chain employs TRBV20-1 and TRBJ1-5, with D uncertain. Per germline, CDR1 DFQATT and CDR2 SNEGSKA (reference sequence). V was trimmed by 3 bases and J by 5 bases, leaving 8 bases between them. The CDR3 totals 12 residues. This chain's CDR3 is CSASRVYQPQHF. CDR3 DNA sequence: TGCAGTGCTAGCCGGGTTTATCAGCCCCAGCATTTT.

The chain has TRBV11-2 and TRBJ2-3; 12 bases are shared with TRBD2. Germline trimming cut 2 bases from V and 5 bases from J; bases unmatched to any gene: 11. Per germline, CDR1 SGHAT and CDR2 FQNNGV. This CDR3 contains 18 residues. The CDR3 region has the DNA TGTGCCAGCAGCTTATGGCAGAGGACTAGCGGGACGAAAGATACGCAGTATTTT. Its translation is CASSLWQRTSGTKDTQYF.

The J gene is TRBJ2-7, the V gene TRBV24-1; D is unclear. Germline CDR1 reads KGHDR; CDR2 reads SFDVKD. This CDR3 spans 14 amino acids. Between the trimmed V and J ends, which lost 6 bases and 3 bases, there was a span of 14 bases. The CDR3: CATSSSGLDYEQYF. The CDR3 bases are TGTGCCACCAGTTCATCTGGCTTAGACTACGAGCAGTACTTC.

This clonotype was seen a few times. The chain recombines TRBV6-1 with TRBJ2-5, with D tentatively TRBD2 (5 bases). Germline V gene sequence: CDR1 MNHNS, CDR2 SASEGT. The CDR3 contains 16 residues. Trimming cost V 6 bases and J 6 bases, with 23 bases left between them. CDR3 DNA sequence: TGTGCCAGCAGGATAGACACGTCTAGCCCGATGAAGACCCAGTACTTC. Translated, it gives CASRIDTSSPMKTQYF.

This clonotype was seen a handful of times. This chain connects TRBV5-1 to TRBJ2-5; D is possibly TRBD1 or TRBD2 (5 bases each). Germline V gives CDR1 SGHRS, CDR2 YFSETQ. V lost 0 bases and J lost 5, with 14 bases in between. The CDR3 has 15 amino acids. The CDR3 coding sequence is TGCGCCAGCAGCTTGGTTCTGGGGCGGAGGGAGACCCAGTACTTC. This translates into CASSLVLGRRETQYF.

This chain joins TRBV12-3 or TRBV12-4 and TRBJ2-1; tentatively, D is TRBD2 (5 bases). Trimming shortened V by 6 bases and J by 12 bases, and 18 bases separated the two germline ends. The length of the CDR3 is 13 residues. The chain's CDR3 is CASRGPDSPVQFF. As DNA, the CDR3 is TGTGCCAGCAGGGGCCCGGACTCCCCTGTGCAGTTCTTC.

V usage is TRBV5-1 and J usage is TRBJ1-1; 8 bases map to TRBD1. Germline-derived CDR1 and CDR2 are SGHRS and YFSETQ. V shed 0 bases and J 2 bases; nucleotides not matched to a gene: 6. The CDR3 extends over 16 amino acids. This CDR3 reads CASSLAGGRANTEAFF. Written as DNA, the CDR3 is TGCGCCAGCAGCTTGGCAGGGGGCCGGGCCAACACTGAAGCTTTCTTT. Full variable domain (rest looked up from reference TRBV5-1 and TRBJ1-1): KAGVTQTPRYLIKTRGQQVTLSCSPISGHRSVSWYQQTPGQGLQFLFEYFSETQRNKGNFPGRFSGRQFSNSRSEMNVSTLELGDSALYLCASSLAGGRANTEAFFGQGTRLTVV.

In this sample, this clonotype turned up a few times. The chain has TRBV20-1 and TRBJ2-3, with D possibly TRBD2 on 6 matching bases. The length of the CDR3 is 16 residues. V gave up 1 base and J gave up 2 bases, with 16 bases separating them. Germline CDR1 DFQATT, CDR2 SNEGSKA (reference sequence). The CDR3 loop is CSARGWDLLNTDTQYF. In DNA, the CDR3 is TGCAGTGCTAGAGGGTGGGACTTATTAAACACAGATACGCAGTATTTT.

This clonotype occurred a few times. The V gene is TRBV12-3 or TRBV12-4, the J gene TRBJ1-6, with a possible D match to TRBD1 (6 bases). Trimming stripped 1 base from V and 7 bases from J, with 14 bases between. The CDR3 covers 16 residues. This CDR3 is CASSLGPGAKNSPLHF. CDR3 in DNA: TGTGCCAGCAGTTTAGGGCCAGGGGCGAAGAATTCACCCCTCCACTTT.

This rearrangement joins TRBV4-2 to TRBJ2-3; D gene unclear. The V end was cut by 0 bases, the J end by 0 bases, with 13 bases between. CDR1 LGHNA and CDR2 YNFKEQ come from the germline V gene. The CDR3 totals 17 residues. The CDR3 coding sequence is TGTGCCAGCAGCCAAGATGATCGAGCGACTAGCACAGATACGCAGTATTTT. This translates into CASSQDDRATSTDTQYF.

This chain joins TRBV24-1 and TRBJ2-2, with D possibly being TRBD1 (6 bases). The V gene's germline CDR1 is KGHDR and CDR2 SFDVKD. Trimming took off 0 bases at V and 1 base at J, with 8 bases between the two ends. The length of the CDR3 is 16 residues. CDR3 protein: CATSDLGQRNTGELFF. For the CDR3, the DNA is TGTGCCACCAGTGATTTGGGACAGCGGAACACCGGGGAGCTGTTTTTT.

The genes are TRBV20-1 and TRBJ1-1, with D possibly TRBD1 on 5 matching bases. The CDR3 has 10 residues. Trimming left V 6 bases short and J 6 bases short, with 8 bases between. Germline V CDR1 and CDR2: DFQATT, SNEGSKA (reference sequence). The CDR3 region has the DNA TGCAGTGCGGGGGGAGCTGAAGCTTTCTTT. Protein: CSAGGAEAFF.

This clonotype was picked up a small number of times. The rearrangement links TRBV15 to TRBJ2-3; D tentatively fits TRBD1 or TRBD2 (6 bases each). V dropped 6 bases and J dropped 2 bases, with 18 bases sitting between them. This CDR3 has 16 amino acids. Per the germline V gene, CDR1 is LNHNV and CDR2 is YYDKDF (reference sequence). The CDR3 DNA follows: TGTGCCACCAGAGCAGGGACTGGGGGCCTCACAGATACGCAGTATTTT. Amino acids: CATRAGTGGLTDTQYF.

CDR3 in amino acids: CASEREQMETQYF. The CDR3 DNA reads TGTGCCAGCGAACGGGAACAAATGGAGACCCAGTACTTC. This sequence joins TRBV6-6 and TRBJ2-5, with D possibly TRBD2 on 5 matching bases. This CDR3 has 13 amino acids. CDR1 and CDR2 (germline): MNHNY, SVGAGI (reference sequence). V was clipped by 8 bases and J by 5 bases, with 15 bases between them.

This chain links TRBV5-6 with TRBJ2-2; TRBD1 agrees at 10 bases. With V trimmed by 3 bases and J by 4 bases, 3 bases remained unmatched. CDR1 is SGHDT, CDR2 YYEEEE, per germline. There are 15 residues in the CDR3. CDR3: CASSWDRGLTGELFF. The CDR3 coding sequence is TGTGCCAGCAGCTGGGACAGGGGACTCACCGGGGAGCTGTTTTTT.

This chain links TRBV7-6 with TRBJ2-5; D might be TRBD1 or TRBD2, each matching 6 bases. Trimming pared 7 bases from V and 2 bases from J, leaving 20 bases between. In germline, CDR1 is SGHVS, CDR2 FNYEAQ. The length of the CDR3 is 16 residues. The DNA for the CDR3 is TGTGCCAGCACCGAGGGGGGCCTAGCAGGACAAGAGACCCAGTACTTC. Translated: CASTEGGLAGQETQYF.

The chain has TRBV7-9 and TRBJ2-3; D is tentatively TRBD1 or TRBD2 (7 bases each). V was pared by 5 bases and J by 3 bases, with 15 bases between. The CDR3 runs 15 residues. Germline V gives CDR1 SEHNR, CDR2 FQNEAQ (reference sequence). The DNA of the CDR3 is TGTGCCAGCAGCCCCAGGGGGGGGGCAACAGATACGCAGTATTTT. Amino acids: CASSPRGGATDTQYF.

V is TRBV7-7 and J is TRBJ2-3; 8 bases match TRBD1. Germline lookup yields CDR1 SSHAT and CDR2 FNYEAQ (reference sequence). The J segment lost 9 bases and the V segment lost 5 bases, leaving 7 bases of the junction unmatched. The CDR3 has 13 amino acids. The DNA for the CDR3 is TGTGCCAGCAGCATTAGGACAGGGAACACGCAGTATTTT. Protein sequence: CASSIRTGNTQYF.

The rearrangement uses TRBV24-1 and TRBJ2-2; tentatively, D is TRBD2 (6 bases). This CDR3 comprises 17 residues. The V end lost 4 bases, the J end lost 4 bases, and 18 bases lay between the germline ends. CDR1 is KGHDR, CDR2 SFDVKD, per germline. CDR3 coding DNA: TGTGCCACCAGTGACAATCAGCGGGCGTCCTTCACCGGGGAGCTGTTTTTT. It yields the protein CATSDNQRASFTGELFF.